These 25 T cell receptor beta chains were all obtained from the same sample, sequenced in a study of blood T cell repertoires in COVID-19. Assay: immunoSEQ multiplex PCR; the TCRdb copy retains only in-frame clones and omits some. This sample yields tens of thousands of clones, of which around nine tenths are seen a single time; approximately 8.4% belongs to the top ten. The sample was peripheral blood. These receptors originate from a human donor in a cohort sampled during active COVID-19.

V is TRBV6-5 and J is TRBJ1-1; possibly TRBD1 for D (5 bases). This CDR3 is 14 amino acids long. V lost 2 bases to trimming and J lost 4 bases, with 11 bases between them. The germline V gene encodes CDR1 MNHEY and CDR2 SVGAGI. CDR3 nucleotide sequence: TGTGCCAGCAGTTACCCGGGCGGGGGCACTGAAGCTTTCTTT. Translating it yields CASSYPGGGTEAFF.

The genes are TRBV30 and TRBJ1-2, with a weak D call TRBD1 (6 bases). The V gene lost 4 bases and the J gene lost 3 bases, with 15 bases spanning the gap. CDR1 is GTSNPN and CDR2 is SVGIG in the germline V gene (reference sequence). The CDR3 totals 14 residues. CDR3 nucleotide sequence: TGTGCCTGGATCGCACAGGGATTATACTATGGCTACACCTTC. Residues: CAWIAQGLYYGYTF. The complete variable domain, with remaining parts taken from reference TRBV30 and TRBJ1-2, reads SQTIHQWPATLVQPVGSPLSLECTVEGTSNPNLYWYRQAAGRGLQLLFYSVGIGQISSEVPQNLSASRPQDRQFILSSKKLLLSDSGFYLCAWIAQGLYYGYTFGSGTRLTVV.

This rearrangement joins TRBV7-3 to TRBJ1-1; D is possibly TRBD1 (5 bases). Germline V gene lookup returns CDR1 SGHTA and CDR2 FQGTGA. The V end was cut by 3 bases, the J end by 2 bases, with 16 bases between. CDR3 length equals 16 residues. The CDR3 coding sequence is TGTGCCAGCAGCTTGACAGTGAAGGGACTCAACACTGAAGCTTTCTTT. Translated, it gives CASSLTVKGLNTEAFF.

The V and J genes are TRBV15 and TRBJ2-7, with 13 bases fitting TRBD2. The CDR3 has 15 residues. Germline-derived CDR1 and CDR2 are LNHNV and YYDKDF (reference sequence). Germline trimming cut 3 bases from V and 6 bases from J; bases unmatched to any gene: 5. The CDR3 DNA sequence: TGTGCCACCAGCAGGACAGGACTAGCGGGAGTCGAGCAGTACTTC. It yields the protein CATSRTGLAGVEQYF.

The sample holds one count of this clone. The chain links TRBV11-2 to TRBJ1-5; tentatively, D is TRBD1 (5 bases). Trimming cost V 2 bases and J 3 bases, with 11 bases left between them. Germline assignment: CDR1 SGHAT and CDR2 FQNNGV. The CDR3 is 15 residues long. The CDR3 DNA sequence: TGTGCCAGCAGCTTAAGGGGTCAGCTCAATCAGCCCCAGCATTTT. Amino acid sequence: CASSLRGQLNQPQHF.

This clone was counted a few times. The genes are TRBV28 and TRBJ1-2, with D tentatively TRBD1 (6 bases). This CDR3 comprises 12 residues. Germline V gene data show CDR1 as MDHEN and CDR2 as SYDVKM. The ends were cut back, 6 bases at V and 5 bases at J, with 10 bases in the middle. The DNA for the CDR3 is TGTGCCAGCAGCCGAGGGGGTTATGGCTACACCTTC. Translated, it gives CASSRGGYGYTF.

CDR3 protein: CASSVVGSGYTGELFF. Here the CDR3 DNA reads TGTGCCAGCAGCGTAGTCGGGAGTGGGTACACCGGGGAGCTGTTTTTT. V is TRBV9 and J is TRBJ2-2, with D maybe TRBD2 (6 bases). Germline values: CDR1 SGDLS, CDR2 YYNGEE. The V gene lost 0 bases and the J gene lost 3 bases, with 12 bases spanning the gap. CDR3 length equals 16 residues. Full variable domain (remainder filled in from reference TRBV9 and TRBJ2-2): DSGVTQTPKHLITATGQRVTLRCSPRSGDLSVYWYQQSLDQGLQFLIQYYNGEERAKGNILERFSAQQFPDLHSELNLSSLELGDSALYFCASSVVGSGYTGELFFGEGSRLTVL.

The chain has TRBV6-5 and TRBJ1-5; D gene ambiguous. CDR3 length: 13 residues. The V gene lost 8 bases and the J gene lost 2 bases, with 10 bases spanning the gap. Germline CDR1 reads MNHEY; CDR2 reads SVGAGI. The CDR3: CASVVDGNQPQHF. CDR3 sequence (DNA): TGTGCCAGCGTAGTAGATGGCAATCAGCCCCAGCATTTT.

The chain is built from TRBV11-2 and TRBJ2-1, with TRBD2 matching 8 bases. The CDR3 is 15 amino acids. Germline V lookup: CDR1 SGHAT, CDR2 FQNNGV. J gave up 4 bases and V 2 bases, and 4 bases lay outside the gene matches. DNA for the CDR3: TGTGCCAGCAGCTTACTAAGCGGGAGATACAATGAGCAGTTCTTC. Protein sequence: CASSLLSGRYNEQFF.

In DNA, the CDR3 is TGTGCCAGCAGCAGCAGGGGTGAAAAACTGTTTTTT. It encodes CASSSRGEKLFF. The chain has TRBV9 and TRBJ1-4, with D perhaps matching TRBD1 (6 bases). V shed 4 bases and J shed 7 bases, with 8 bases lying between them. Germline lookup yields CDR1 SGDLS and CDR2 YYNGEE. The CDR3 is 12 amino acids.

V is TRBV19 and J is TRBJ1-4; no reliable D call. With 1 base removed from V and 6 bases from J, the gap between germline ends came to 12 bases. This CDR3 has 15 amino acids. Looked up from germline, CDR1 is LNHDA and CDR2 is SQIVND (reference sequence). CDR3 sequence (DNA): TGTGCCAGTAGTATAGTGGGCCGGCGAGATGAAAAACTGTTTTTT. Residues: CASSIVGRRDEKLFF.

This clone came up a few times. V usage is TRBV6-5 and J usage is TRBJ1-2; 7 bases line up with TRBD1. Germline V gives CDR1 MNHEY, CDR2 SVGAGI. V lost 7 bases, J lost 4 bases, and 12 bases stayed unmatched. The CDR3 loop spans 15 amino acids. The CDR3 DNA is TGTGCCAGCACTGTACTTCCGGGACAGATCTATGGCTACACCTTC. Translated, it gives CASTVLPGQIYGYTF.

This chain uses TRBV7-2 with TRBJ1-5, with no clear D. The V gene lost 4 bases and the J gene lost 3 bases, with 4 bases spanning the gap. CDR3 length equals 12 residues. Per germline, CDR1 SGHTA and CDR2 FQGNSA. The CDR3 reads CASSSVNQPQHF. The CDR3 DNA is TGTGCCAGCAGCTCAGTCAATCAGCCCCAGCATTTT.

This chain links TRBV4-2 with TRBJ2-3; TRBD2 is a possible D gene (6 bases). V was trimmed by 1 base and J by 1 base, leaving 9 bases between them. Germline CDR1 is LGHNA and CDR2 is YNFKEQ. The CDR3 loop spans 15 amino acids. The CDR3 DNA sequence: TGTGCCAGCAGCCAAGCGACTAGGGGCACAGATACGCAGTATTTT. Protein sequence: CASSQATRGTDTQYF.

This clone was detected only once. V gene TRBV7-9 combines with J gene TRBJ2-5; the D gene is possibly TRBD1 (5 bases). Trimming left V 6 bases short and J 10 bases short, with 18 bases between. This CDR3 has 13 amino acids. CDR1 is SEHNR and CDR2 is FQNEAQ in the germline V gene (reference sequence). The CDR3: CASRRTPALGQYF. The CDR3 coding sequence is TGTGCCAGCAGGCGGACACCAGCGCTGGGCCAGTACTTC.

This rearrangement joins TRBV13 to TRBJ2-6, with a tentative D call TRBD1 (6 bases). The CDR3 spans 15 residues. Germline lookup yields CDR1 PRHDT and CDR2 FYEKMQ (reference sequence). The V and J ends lost 5 bases and 2 bases respectively, with 10 bases between them. The CDR3 DNA reads TGTGCCAGCAGCGAACAGGGAGCTGGGGCCAACGTCCTGACTTTC. This encodes CASSEQGAGANVLTF.

A single count supports this clone. This sequence joins TRBV7-9 and TRBJ2-7; D is possibly TRBD1 (5 bases). CDR1 and CDR2 from the germline V gene are SEHNR and FQNEAQ (reference sequence). The ends were cut back, 2 bases at V and 6 bases at J, with 8 bases in the middle. CDR3 length equals 12 residues. DNA of the CDR3: TGTGCCAGCAGCTTACAGGGCCTCGAGCAGTACTTC. This codes for CASSLQGLEQYF. Full variable domain (remainder filled in from reference TRBV7-9 and TRBJ2-7): DTGVSQNPRHKITKRGQNVTFRCDPISEHNRLYWYRQTLGQGPEFLTYFQNEAQLEKSRLLSDRFSAERPKGSFSTLEIQRTEQGDSAMYLCASSLQGLEQYFGPGTRLTVT.

The chain uses TRBV19 and TRBJ1-2; possible D gene TRBD1, 5 bases. The CDR3 sequence is 13 residues long. Germline CDR1 reads LNHDA; CDR2 reads SQIVND (reference sequence). Trimming took off 3 bases at V and 8 bases at J, with 13 bases between the two ends. This CDR3 reads CASSISEGTGYTF. The CDR3 DNA is TGTGCCAGTAGTATTTCGGAGGGGACGGGCTACACCTTC.

Details on this clone: At one end the junction does not follow the germline gene, possibly because of a read error. The chain carries TRBV7-7 and TRBJ2-1; TRBD2 matches 15 bases. Germline CDR1 and CDR2: SSHAT and FNYEAQ (reference sequence). This CDR3 contains 16 residues. The DNA of the CDR3 is TGTGCTAGCAGCCCAGGACTAGCGGGAGGGCAGGGAGAGCAGTTCTTC. It translates to CASSPGLAGGQGEQFF.

The CDR3 sequence is CASSPSQGYNSPLHF. Here the CDR3 DNA reads TGTGCCAGCTCACCATCACAGGGCTATAATTCACCCCTCCACTTT. The chain has TRBV18 and TRBJ1-6; D is possibly TRBD1 (6 bases). Germline V lookup: CDR1 KGHSH, CDR2 LQKENI. Trimming took 2 bases from V and 3 from J, leaving 8 bases between them. This CDR3 region has 15 residues.

The chain uses TRBV7-2 and TRBJ2-7, with D hard to call. Trimming removed 1 base at V and 3 bases at J, with 10 bases between. The germline V gene encodes CDR1 SGHTA and CDR2 FQGNSA. CDR3 size: 14 residues. The CDR3 is CASSLGGNYYEQYF. In nucleotides, the CDR3 is TGTGCCAGCAGCTTAGGTGGTAACTACTACGAGCAGTACTTC.

V is TRBV3-1 (or the pseudogene TRBV3-2) and J is TRBJ2-1, with 11 nucleotides matching TRBD2. The CDR3 extends over 16 amino acids. V was clipped by 0 bases and J by 9 bases; unmatched bases: 7. CDR1 is LGHDT and CDR2 is YNNKEL in the germline V gene (reference sequence). In DNA, the CDR3 is TGTGCCAGCAGCCAAGAGTTGGTAGCGGGAGGGGGTGAGCAGTTCTTC. Residues: CASSQELVAGGGEQFF.

The chain is built from TRBV28 and TRBJ1-6; 8 positions match TRBD1. J gave up 10 bases and V 5 bases, and 10 bases lay outside the gene matches. Germline loops: CDR1 MDHEN, CDR2 SYDVKM. The CDR3 is 15 residues long. The CDR3 is CASSPRTGPGSPLHF. The CDR3 nucleotides are TGTGCCAGCAGTCCGAGGACAGGGCCGGGGTCACCCCTCCACTTT.

The chain combines TRBV9 with TRBJ2-3; a weak D match, TRBD2 (5 bases). Per the germline V gene, CDR1 is SGDLS and CDR2 is YYNGEE. The CDR3 has 15 residues. V lost 4 bases and J lost 6, with 18 bases in between. The DNA for the CDR3 is TGTGCCAGCAGCACGGACTCCAGCCCTAAGGATACGCAGTATTTT. It encodes CASSTDSSPKDTQYF.

The chain is built from TRBV7-8 and TRBJ1-6; tentative D call: TRBD1 (6 bases). Germline CDR1 is SGHVS and CDR2 is FQNEAQ. Trimming cost V 5 bases and J 6 bases, with 14 bases left between them. The CDR3 is 15 residues long. The CDR3 nucleotides are TGTGCCAGCAGCGTTCACAGGGTGGCTAATTCACCCCTCCACTTT. This codes for CASSVHRVANSPLHF.